The entry below describes one TCR beta chain. Antigen unknown. The PCR had 60 Vbeta and 13 Jbeta primers. Data came from immunoSEQ multiplex PCR; TCRdb stores just in-frame clones and leaves some out. The data contain more than 85,000 clones, around 10% of them seen just once; the ten biggest clones take up just over 5%. The germline gives CDR1 MNHNS, CDR2 SASEGT. This CDR3 is 14 amino acids long. Trimming cost V 2 bases and J 7 bases, with 11 bases left between them. This record belongs to a study of cytomegalovirus exposure and HLA in healthy donors. Study results and limitations: In a later analysis, roughly 17,000 TCR beta sequences were associated with HLA alleles at 0.05 false discovery rate. Excluded: some indistinguishable V segments such as TRBV6-2 and TRBV6-3.

This sequence joins TRBV6-1 and TRBJ1-4; the D gene is possibly TRBD1 (6 bases). The clonotype comes from a man aged 50 to 59 in good health and CMV-seropositive. Sequenced material: PBMCs. CDR3 DNA: TGTGCCAGCAGTGAACAGGGGAGAGGTGAAAAACTGTTTTTT. It translates to CASSEQGRGEKLFF.